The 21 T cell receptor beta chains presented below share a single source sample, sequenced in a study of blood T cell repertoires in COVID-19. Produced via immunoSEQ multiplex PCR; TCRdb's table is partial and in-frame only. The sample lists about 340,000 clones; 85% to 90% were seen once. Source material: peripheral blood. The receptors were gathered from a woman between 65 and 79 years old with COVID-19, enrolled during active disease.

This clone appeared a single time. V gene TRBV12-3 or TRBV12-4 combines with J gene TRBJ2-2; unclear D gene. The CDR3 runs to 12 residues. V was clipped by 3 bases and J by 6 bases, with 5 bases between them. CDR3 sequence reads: CASSFRSGELFF. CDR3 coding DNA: TGTGCCAGCAGTTTCCGGTCCGGGGAGCTGTTTTTT.

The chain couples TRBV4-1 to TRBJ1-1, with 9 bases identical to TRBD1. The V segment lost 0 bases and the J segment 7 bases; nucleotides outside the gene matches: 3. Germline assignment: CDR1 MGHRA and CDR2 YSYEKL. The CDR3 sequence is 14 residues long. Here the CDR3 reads CASSQEEDRGEAFF. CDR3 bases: TGCGCCAGCAGCCAAGAGGAGGACAGGGGTGAAGCTTTCTTT.

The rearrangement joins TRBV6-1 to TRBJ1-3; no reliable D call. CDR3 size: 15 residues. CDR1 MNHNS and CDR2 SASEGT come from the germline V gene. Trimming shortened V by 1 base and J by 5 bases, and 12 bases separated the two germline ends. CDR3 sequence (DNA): TGTGCCAGCAGTGAAGGGAACCGGGTGAGAAACACCATATATTTT. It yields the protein CASSEGNRVRNTIYF.

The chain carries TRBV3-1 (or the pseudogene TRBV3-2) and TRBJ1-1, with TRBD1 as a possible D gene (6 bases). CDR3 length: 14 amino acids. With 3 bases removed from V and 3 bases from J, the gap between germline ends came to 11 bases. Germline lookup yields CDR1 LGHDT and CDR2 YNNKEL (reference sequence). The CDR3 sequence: CASSHYEGDTEAFF. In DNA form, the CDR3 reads TGTGCCAGCAGCCATTACGAGGGGGACACTGAAGCTTTCTTT.

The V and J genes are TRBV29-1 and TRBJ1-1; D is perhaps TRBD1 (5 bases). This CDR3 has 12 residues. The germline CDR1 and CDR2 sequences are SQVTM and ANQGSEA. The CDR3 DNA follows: TGCGGACACCAGGTGGTGGGAACTGAAGCTTTCTTT. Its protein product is CGHQVVGTEAFF.

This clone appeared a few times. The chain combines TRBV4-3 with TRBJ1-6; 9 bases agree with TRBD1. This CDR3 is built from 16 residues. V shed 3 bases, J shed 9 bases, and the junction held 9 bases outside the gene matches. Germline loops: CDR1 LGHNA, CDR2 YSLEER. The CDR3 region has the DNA TGCGCCAGCAGCCATTCCGGGACAGGGCTTCGTTCACCCCTCCACTTT. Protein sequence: CASSHSGTGLRSPLHF.

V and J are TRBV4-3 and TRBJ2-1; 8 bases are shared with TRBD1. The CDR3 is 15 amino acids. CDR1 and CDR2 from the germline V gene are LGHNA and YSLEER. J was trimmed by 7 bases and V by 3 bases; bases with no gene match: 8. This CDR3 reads CASSHGDRGTNEQFF. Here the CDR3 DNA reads TGCGCCAGCAGCCACGGCGACAGGGGTACAAATGAGCAGTTCTTC.

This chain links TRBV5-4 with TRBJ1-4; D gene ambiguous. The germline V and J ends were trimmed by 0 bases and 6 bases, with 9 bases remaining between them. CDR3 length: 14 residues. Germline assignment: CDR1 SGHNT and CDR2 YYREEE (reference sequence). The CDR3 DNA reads TGTGCCAGCAGCTTGGGAGGGTTCGATGAAAAACTGTTTTTT. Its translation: CASSLGGFDEKLFF.

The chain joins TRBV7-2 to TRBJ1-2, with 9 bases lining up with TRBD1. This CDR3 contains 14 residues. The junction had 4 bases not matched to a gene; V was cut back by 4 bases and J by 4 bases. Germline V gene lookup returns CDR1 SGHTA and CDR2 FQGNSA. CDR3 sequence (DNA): TGTGCCAGCAGCTACGGACAGGGGACCTATGGCTACACCTTC. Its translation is CASSYGQGTYGYTF.

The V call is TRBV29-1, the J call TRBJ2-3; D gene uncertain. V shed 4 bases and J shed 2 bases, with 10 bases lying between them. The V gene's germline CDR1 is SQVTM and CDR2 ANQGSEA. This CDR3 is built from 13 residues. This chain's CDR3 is CSVGGLYTDTQYF. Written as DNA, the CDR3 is TGCAGCGTTGGCGGATTATACACAGATACGCAGTATTTT.

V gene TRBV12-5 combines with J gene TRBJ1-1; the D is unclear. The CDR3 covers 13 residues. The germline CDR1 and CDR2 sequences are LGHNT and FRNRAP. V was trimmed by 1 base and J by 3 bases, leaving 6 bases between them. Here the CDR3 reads CASGLDGYTEAFF. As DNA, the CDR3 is TGTGCTAGTGGTTTGGACGGGTACACTGAAGCTTTCTTT. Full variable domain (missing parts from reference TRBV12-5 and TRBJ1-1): DARVTQTPRHKVTEMGQEVTMRCQPILGHNTVFWYRQTMMQGLELLAYFRNRAPLDDSGMPKDRFSAEMPDATLATLKIQPSEPRDSAVYFCASGLDGYTEAFFGQGTRLTVV.

The CDR3 region is CATSSGRGQGSSYNSPLHF. In DNA, the CDR3 is TGTGCCACCAGCAGTGGGAGGGGACAGGGCAGCTCCTATAATTCACCCCTCCACTTT. This sequence joins TRBV15 and TRBJ1-6; 9 bases are a match to TRBD1. CDR1 LNHNV and CDR2 YYDKDF come from the germline V gene (reference sequence). The CDR3 is 19 amino acids. V was clipped by 3 bases and J by 0 bases; unmatched bases: 9.

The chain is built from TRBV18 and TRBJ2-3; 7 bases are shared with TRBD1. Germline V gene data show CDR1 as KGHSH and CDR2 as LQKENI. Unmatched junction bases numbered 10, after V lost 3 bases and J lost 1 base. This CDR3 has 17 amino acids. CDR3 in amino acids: CASSPSQGSWGTDTQYF. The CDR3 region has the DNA TGTGCCAGCTCACCCTCACAGGGGTCCTGGGGCACAGATACGCAGTATTTT.

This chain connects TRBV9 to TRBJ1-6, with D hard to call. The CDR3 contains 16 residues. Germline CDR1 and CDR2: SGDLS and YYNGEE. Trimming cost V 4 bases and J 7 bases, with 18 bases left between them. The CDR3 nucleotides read TGTGCCAGCAGCCCTAGCCCACCTGCTGGAAATTCACCCCTCCACTTT. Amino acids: CASSPSPPAGNSPLHF.

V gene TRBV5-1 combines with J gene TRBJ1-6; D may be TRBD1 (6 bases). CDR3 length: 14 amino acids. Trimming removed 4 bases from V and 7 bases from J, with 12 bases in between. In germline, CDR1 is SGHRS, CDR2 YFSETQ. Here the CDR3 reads CASSTNRDNSPLHF. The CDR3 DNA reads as TGCGCCAGCAGCACTAACAGGGACAATTCACCCCTCCACTTT. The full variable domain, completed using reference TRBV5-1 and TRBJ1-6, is KAGVTQTPRYLIKTRGQQVTLSCSPISGHRSVSWYQQTPGQGLQFLFEYFSETQRNKGNFPGRFSGRQFSNSRSEMNVSTLELGDSALYLCASSTNRDNSPLHFGNGTRLTVT.

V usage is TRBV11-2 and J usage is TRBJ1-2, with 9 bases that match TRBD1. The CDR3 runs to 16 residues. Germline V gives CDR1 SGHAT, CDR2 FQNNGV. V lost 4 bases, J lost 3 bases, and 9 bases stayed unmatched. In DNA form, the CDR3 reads TGTGCCAGCAGCTCCCAGGGGGACAGGGTCGACTATGGCTACACCTTC. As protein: CASSSQGDRVDYGYTF.

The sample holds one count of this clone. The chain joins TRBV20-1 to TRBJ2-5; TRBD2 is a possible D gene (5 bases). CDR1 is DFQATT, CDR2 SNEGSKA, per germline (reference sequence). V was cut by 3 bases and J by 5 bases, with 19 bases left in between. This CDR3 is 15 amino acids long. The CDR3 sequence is CSASALAEIGETQYF. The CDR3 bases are TGCAGTGCTAGTGCGCTAGCAGAAATTGGCGAGACCCAGTACTTC.

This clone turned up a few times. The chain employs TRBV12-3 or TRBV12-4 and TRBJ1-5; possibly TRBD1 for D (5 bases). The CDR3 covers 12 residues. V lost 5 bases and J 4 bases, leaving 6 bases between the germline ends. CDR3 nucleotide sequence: TGTGCCAGCAGTCGACAGAATCAGCCCCAGCATTTT. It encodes CASSRQNQPQHF.

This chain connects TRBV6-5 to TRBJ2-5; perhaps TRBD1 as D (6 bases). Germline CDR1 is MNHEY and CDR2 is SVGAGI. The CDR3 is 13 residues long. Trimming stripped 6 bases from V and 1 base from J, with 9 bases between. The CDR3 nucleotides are TGTGCCAGCAGCACAGGGATCCAAGAGACCCAGTACTTC. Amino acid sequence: CASSTGIQETQYF.

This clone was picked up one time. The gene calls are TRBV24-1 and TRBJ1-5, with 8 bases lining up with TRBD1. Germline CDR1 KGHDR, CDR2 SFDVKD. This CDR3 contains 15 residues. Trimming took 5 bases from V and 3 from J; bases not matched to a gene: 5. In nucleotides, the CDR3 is TGTGCCACCAGTGCAGGACAGGGTTACAATCAGCCCCAGCATTTT. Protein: CATSAGQGYNQPQHF.

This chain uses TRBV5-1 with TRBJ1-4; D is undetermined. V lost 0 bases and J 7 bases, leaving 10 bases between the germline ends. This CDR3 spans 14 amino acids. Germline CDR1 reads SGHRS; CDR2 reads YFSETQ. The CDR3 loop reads CASSLAAGSEKLFF. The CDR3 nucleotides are TGCGCCAGCAGCTTGGCTGCAGGTAGTGAAAAACTGTTTTTT.